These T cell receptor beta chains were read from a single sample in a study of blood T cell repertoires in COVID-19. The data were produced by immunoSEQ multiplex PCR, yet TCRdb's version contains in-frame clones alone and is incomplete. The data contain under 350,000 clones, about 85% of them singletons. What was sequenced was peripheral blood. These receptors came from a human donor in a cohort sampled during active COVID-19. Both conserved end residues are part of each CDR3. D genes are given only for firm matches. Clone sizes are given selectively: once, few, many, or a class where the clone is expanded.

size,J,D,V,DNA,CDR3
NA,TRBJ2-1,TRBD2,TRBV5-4,TGTGCCAGCAGCCAAGGAGGGACTAGCGGAAATGAGCAGTTCTTC,CASSQGGTSGNEQFF
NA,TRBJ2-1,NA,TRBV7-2,TGTGCCAGCAGCTCCCGAGCGGTTACCTACAATGAGCAGTTCTTC,CASSSRAVTYNEQFF
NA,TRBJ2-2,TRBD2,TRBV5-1,TGCGCCAGCAGCTCAGGACTAGCGGGAGCTAACACCGGGGAGCTGTTTTTT,CASSSGLAGANTGELFF
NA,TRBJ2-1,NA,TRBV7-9,TGTGCCAGCAGCTTAGCGCAGAGTAGCGGCCCCAATGAGCAGTTCTTC,CASSLAQSSGPNEQFF
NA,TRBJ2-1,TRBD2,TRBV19,TGTGCCAGTACCATCCCCGGGACTAGCGGGACCAATGAGCAGTTCTTC,CASTIPGTSGTNEQFF
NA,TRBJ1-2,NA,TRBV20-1,TGCAGTGCTAGAAGAGGTTATGGCTACACCTTC,CSARRGYGYTF
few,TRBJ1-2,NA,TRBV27,TGTGCCAGCAGTCCAACCAGTTATAACTATGGCTACACCTTC,CASSPTSYNYGYTF
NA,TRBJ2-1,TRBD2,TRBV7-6,TGTGCCAGCAGCCCCCTAGCGGGGGGCCGGGAGGAGCAGTTCTTC,CASSPLAGGREEQFF
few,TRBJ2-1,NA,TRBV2,TGTGCCAGCAGCCTTACTAGGTCCTACAATGAGCAGTTCTTC,CASSLTRSYNEQFF
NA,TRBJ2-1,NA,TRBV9,TGTGCCAGCAGCGTAGTTGGAGAACTCCGCGGTGAGCAGTTCTTC,CASSVVGELRGEQFF
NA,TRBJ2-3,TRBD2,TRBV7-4,TGTGCCAGCAGCGAGACGAAGGGAGGCGGGAGTACGTATAAGAATACGCAGTATTTT,CASSETKGGGSTYKNTQYF
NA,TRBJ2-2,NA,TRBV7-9,TGTGCCAGCAGCTTAGTACATAACACCGGGGAGCTGTTTTTT,CASSLVHNTGELFF
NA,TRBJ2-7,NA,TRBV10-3,TGTGCCATCAGTGTGGGGGGGCAGATGGAGCAGTACTTC,CAISVGGQMEQYF
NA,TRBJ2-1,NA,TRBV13,TGTGCCAGCAGTATCTTAACCGGGACTGCGAACAATGAGCAGTTCTTC,CASSILTGTANNEQFF
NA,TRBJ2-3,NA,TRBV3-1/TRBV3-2,TGTGCCAGCAGCCCTGGCGGTCAGCGGCGCACAGATACGCAGTATTTT,CASSPGGQRRTDTQYF
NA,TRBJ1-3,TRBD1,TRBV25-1,TGTGCCAGCAGTGAATCAGGGGGGCCTGGAAACACCATATATTTT,CASSESGGPGNTIYF
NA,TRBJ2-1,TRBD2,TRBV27,TGTGCCAGCAGTTTACGCGGGAGTTCCTACAATGAGCAGTTCTTC,CASSLRGSSYNEQFF
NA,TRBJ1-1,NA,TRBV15,TGTGCCACCAGCAGAGCAGGGGCGGAGAACACTGAAGCTTTCTTT,CATSRAGAENTEAFF
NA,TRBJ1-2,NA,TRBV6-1,TGTGCCAGCAGTGAAGGGCAGAATCCTAACTATGGCTACACCTTC,CASSEGQNPNYGYTF
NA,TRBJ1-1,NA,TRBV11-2,TGTGCCAGCAGCTCCGGGACTCAAACCATGAACACTGAAGCTTTCTTT,CASSSGTQTMNTEAFF
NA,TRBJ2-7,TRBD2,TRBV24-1,TGTGCCACCAGTGATTCAAGCGGGAGTTCCTACGAGCAGTACTTC,CATSDSSGSSYEQYF
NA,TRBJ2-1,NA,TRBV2,TGTGCCAGCAGTGAGGCAGGGTTGGGGTTCTTC,CASSEAGLGFF
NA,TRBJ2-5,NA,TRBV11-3,TGTGCCAGCAGCCATCGCGGGACCGACCAAGAGACCCAGTACTTC,CASSHRGTDQETQYF
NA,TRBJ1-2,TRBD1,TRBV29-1,TGCAGCGTTGTTGACAGGGGCCCTAACTATGGCTACACCTTC,CSVVDRGPNYGYTF
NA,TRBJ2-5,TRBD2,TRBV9,TGTGCCAGCAGCGCCGGATTAGCGGGAGGACAAGAGACCCAGTACTTC,CASSAGLAGGQETQYF
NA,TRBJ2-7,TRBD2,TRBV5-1,TGCGCCAGCAGCTCAGGACTAGCGGCTTCCTACGAGCAGTACTTC,CASSSGLAASYEQYF
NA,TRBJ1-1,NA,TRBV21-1,TGTGCCCCCCTCCTGGGCCACACTGAAGCTTTCTTT,CAPLLGHTEAFF
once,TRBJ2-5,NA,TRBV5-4,TGTGCCAGCAGCTTGGATGTCAGGACATTGGGAGGAGAGACCCAGTACTTC,CASSLDVRTLGGETQYF
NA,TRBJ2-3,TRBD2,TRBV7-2,TGTGCCAGCAGCTCCCGTGGCGGGAGGGGCACAGATACGCAGTATTTT,CASSSRGGRGTDTQYF
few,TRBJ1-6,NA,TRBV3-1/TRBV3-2,TGTGCCAGCAGCACGGGACTGAATAATTCACCCCTCCACTTT,CASSTGLNNSPLHF
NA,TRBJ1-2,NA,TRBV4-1,TGCGCCAGCACCCCCGGCAAAGGGGCTAACTATGGCTACACCTTC,CASTPGKGANYGYTF
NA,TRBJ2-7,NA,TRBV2,TGTGCTTCGGGAGCGGACGCCTCCTACGAGCAGTACTTC,CASGADASYEQYF
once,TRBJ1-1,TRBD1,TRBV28,TGTGCCAGCAGAGCTAGGACAGGGGTCCTTAACACTGAAGCTTTCTTT,CASRARTGVLNTEAFF
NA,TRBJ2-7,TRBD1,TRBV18,TGTGCCAGCTCACCACCTCAAGGACAGGGGGCGATCGAGCAGTACTTC,CASSPPQGQGAIEQYF
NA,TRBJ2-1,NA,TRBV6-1,TGTGCCAGCAGTGAAGCGGGGGCGGGAGCCCCGTTCTTC,CASSEAGAGAPFF
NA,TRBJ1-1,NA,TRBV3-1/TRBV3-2,TGTGCCAGCAGCCAAGCCCTCGGTTTCGGAGGGGAAGCTTTCTTT,CASSQALGFGGEAFF
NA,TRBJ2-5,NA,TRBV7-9,TGTGCCAGCAGTCCCCTGGAGACCCAGTACTTC,CASSPLETQYF
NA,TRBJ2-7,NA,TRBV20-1,TGCAGTGGGTTGGGGGGGACAGGGCAGTACTTC,CSGLGGTGQYF
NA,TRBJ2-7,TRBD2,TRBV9,TGTGCCAGCAGCCCAGGGACTAGAAACTACGAGCAGTACTTC,CASSPGTRNYEQYF
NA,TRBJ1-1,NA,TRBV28,TGTGCCAGCAGTTTGGCAGGGATAATTGAAGCTTTCTTT,CASSLAGIIEAFF